This T cell receptor (beta chain) emerged from a study of CD8 T cells in ankylosing spondylitis. This clonotype was recorded a few times. Antigen unknown. Broader study findings: Blood from ankylosing spondylitis patients appeared to carry a characteristic roughly 8-variant TCR beta motif. Clones tied to disease were said to be significantly enriched in matched ankylosing spondylitis synovial fluid.

CDR3 size: 14 residues. With 4 bases removed from V and 6 bases from J, the gap between germline ends came to 14 bases. CDR1 MDHEN and CDR2 SYDVKM come from the germline V gene. Scientists made TCR beta libraries using quantitative 5'-RACE with molecular barcodes. TCRdb recomputed calls from the 5' RACE reads with MiXCR, one row per CDR3 protein. The repertoire holds some 200,000 distinct CDR3 sequences, with 7.3% as singletons. This chain links TRBV28 with TRBJ2-3; weak D call: TRBD2 (5 bases). Input material: blood, either unsorted or a sorted T cell fraction (not recorded which). The clonotype originates from a male donor with ankylosing spondylitis. The CDR3 DNA reads as TGTGCCAGCAGTTCCCCTGCGGGCAGGGATACGCAGTATTTT. This codes for CASSSPAGRDTQYF.